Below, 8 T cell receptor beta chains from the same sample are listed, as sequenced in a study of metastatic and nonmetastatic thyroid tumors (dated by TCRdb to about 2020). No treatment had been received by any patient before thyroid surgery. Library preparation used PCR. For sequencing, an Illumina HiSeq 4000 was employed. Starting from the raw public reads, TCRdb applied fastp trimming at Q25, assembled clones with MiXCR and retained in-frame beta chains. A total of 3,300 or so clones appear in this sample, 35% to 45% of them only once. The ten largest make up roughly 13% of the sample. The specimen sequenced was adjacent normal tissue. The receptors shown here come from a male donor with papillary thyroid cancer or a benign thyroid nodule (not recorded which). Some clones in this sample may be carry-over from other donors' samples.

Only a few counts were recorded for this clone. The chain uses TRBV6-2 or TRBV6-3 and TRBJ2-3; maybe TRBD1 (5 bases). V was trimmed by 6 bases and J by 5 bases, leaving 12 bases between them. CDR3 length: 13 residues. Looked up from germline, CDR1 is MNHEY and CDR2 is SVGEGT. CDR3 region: CASSSLRGDTQYF. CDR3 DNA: TGTGCCAGCAGCAGTCTAAGGGGAGATACGCAGTATTTT.

The CDR3 region is CASSSRDGSVAQYF. The CDR3, as DNA: TGCGCCAGCAGCTCGCGGGACGGTAGTGTGGCCCAGTACTTC. The J gene is TRBJ2-5, the V gene TRBV5-1, with D possibly matching TRBD2 (6 bases). This CDR3 region has 14 residues. V was shortened by 3 bases and J by 9 bases, with 18 bases between the two germline ends. CDR1 and CDR2 from the germline V gene are SGHRS and YFSETQ.

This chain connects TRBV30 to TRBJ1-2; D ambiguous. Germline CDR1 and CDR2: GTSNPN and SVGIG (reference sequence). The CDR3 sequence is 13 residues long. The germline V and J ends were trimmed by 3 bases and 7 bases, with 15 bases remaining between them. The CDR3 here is CAWSVTGCGGYTF. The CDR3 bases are TGTGCCTGGAGCGTAACCGGGTGCGGTGGCTACACCTTC. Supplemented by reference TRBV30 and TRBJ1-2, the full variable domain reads SQTIHQWPATLVQPVGSPLSLECTVEGTSNPNLYWYRQAAGRGLQLLFYSVGIGQISSEVPQNLSASRPQDRQFILSSKKLLLSDSGFYLCAWSVTGCGGYTFGSGTRLTVV.

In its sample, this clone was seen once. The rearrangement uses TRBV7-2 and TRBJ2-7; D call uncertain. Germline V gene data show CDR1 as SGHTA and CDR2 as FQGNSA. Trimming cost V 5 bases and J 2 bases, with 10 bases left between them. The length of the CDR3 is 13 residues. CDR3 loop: CASSPPTAYEQYF. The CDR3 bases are TGTGCCAGCAGCCCCCCGACGGCCTACGAGCAGTACTTC.

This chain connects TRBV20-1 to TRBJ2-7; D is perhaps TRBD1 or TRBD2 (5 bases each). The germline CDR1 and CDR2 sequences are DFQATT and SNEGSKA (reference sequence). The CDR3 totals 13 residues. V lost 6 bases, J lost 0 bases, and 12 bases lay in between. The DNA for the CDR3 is TGCAGTGCGTGGGACGTCTACTCCTACGAGCAGTACTTC. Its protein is CSAWDVYSYEQYF.

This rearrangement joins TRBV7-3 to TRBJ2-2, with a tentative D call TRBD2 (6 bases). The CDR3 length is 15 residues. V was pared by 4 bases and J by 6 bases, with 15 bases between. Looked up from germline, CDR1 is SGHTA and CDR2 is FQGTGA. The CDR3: CASSSFAGRSGELFF. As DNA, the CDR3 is TGTGCCAGCAGCTCCTTCGCAGGGAGGTCCGGGGAGCTGTTTTTT.

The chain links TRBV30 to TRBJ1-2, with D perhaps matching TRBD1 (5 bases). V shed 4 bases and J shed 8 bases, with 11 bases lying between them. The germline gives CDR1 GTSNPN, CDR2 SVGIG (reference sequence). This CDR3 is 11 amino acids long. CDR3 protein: CAWKTGGGYTF. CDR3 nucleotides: TGTGCCTGGAAAACAGGAGGAGGCTACACCTTC.

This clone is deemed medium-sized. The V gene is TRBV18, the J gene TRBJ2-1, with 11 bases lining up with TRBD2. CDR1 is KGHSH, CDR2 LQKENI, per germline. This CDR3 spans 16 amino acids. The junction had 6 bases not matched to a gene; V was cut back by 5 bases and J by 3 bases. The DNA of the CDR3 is TGTGCCAGCTCATCGACCGGGACTAGCGGCTACAATGAGCAGTTCTTC. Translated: CASSSTGTSGYNEQFF. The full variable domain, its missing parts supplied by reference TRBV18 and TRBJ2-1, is NAGVMQNPRHLVRRRGQEARLRCSPMKGHSHVYWYRQLPEEGLKFMVYLQKENIIDESGMPKERFSAEFPKEGPSILRIQQVVRGDSAAYFCASSSTGTSGYNEQFFGPGTRLTVL.